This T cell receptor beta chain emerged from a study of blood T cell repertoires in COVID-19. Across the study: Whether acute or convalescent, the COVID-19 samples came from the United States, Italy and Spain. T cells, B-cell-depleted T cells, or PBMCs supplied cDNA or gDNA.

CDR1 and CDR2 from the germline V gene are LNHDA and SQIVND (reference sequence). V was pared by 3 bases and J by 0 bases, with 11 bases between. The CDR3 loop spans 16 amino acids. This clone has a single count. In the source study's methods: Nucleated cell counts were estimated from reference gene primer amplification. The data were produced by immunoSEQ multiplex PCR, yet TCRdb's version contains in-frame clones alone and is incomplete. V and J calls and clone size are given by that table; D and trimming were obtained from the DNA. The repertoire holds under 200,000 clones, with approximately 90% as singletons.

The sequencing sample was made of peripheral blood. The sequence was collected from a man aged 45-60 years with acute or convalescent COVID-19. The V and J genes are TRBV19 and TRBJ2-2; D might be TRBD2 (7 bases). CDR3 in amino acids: CASSIRGRANTGELFF. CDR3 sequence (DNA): TGTGCCAGTAGTATTAGGGGGAGGGCGAACACCGGGGAGCTGTTTTTT. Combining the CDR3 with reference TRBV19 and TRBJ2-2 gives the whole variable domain DGGITQSPKYLFRKEGQNVTLSCEQNLNHDAMYWYRQDPGQGLRLIYYSQIVNDFQKGDIAEGYSVSREKKESFPLTVTSAQKNPTAFYLCASSIRGRANTGELFFGEGSRLTVL.